The clone carrying this T cell receptor beta chain was counted a few times. The antigen is undetermined. The source of the sample is a study of OX40 agonist ivuxolimab in advanced cancers. The overall study: Patients were given ivuxolimab, an antibody that agonizes OX40 (CD134).

Assay: immunoSEQ multiplex PCR; the TCRdb copy retains only in-frame clones and omits some. The repertoire consists of fewer than 65,000 clones, with roughly 86% occurring once and the leading ten covering roughly 6.9%. Study-level results: Antigens targeted by the expanded peripheral T cells were not determined.

The sequence was obtained from an adult with an advanced solid tumor such as melanoma, head and neck, liver or kidney cancer. Sequencing used CD4+ or CD8+ T cells sorted from blood, obtained in a trial of the OX40 agonist ivuxolimab.

CDR3 amino acids: CASSMGTGGPDTQYF. The CDR3 DNA reads TGTGCCAGTAGTATGGGGACAGGGGGCCCAGATACGCAGTATTTT. V usage is TRBV19 and J usage is TRBJ2-3, with 12 nucleotides matching TRBD1. CDR1 and CDR2 (germline): LNHDA, SQIVND (reference sequence). The V gene end was trimmed by 3 bases and the J gene end by 4 bases; junction bases not matched to a gene: 2. The CDR3 extends over 15 amino acids.